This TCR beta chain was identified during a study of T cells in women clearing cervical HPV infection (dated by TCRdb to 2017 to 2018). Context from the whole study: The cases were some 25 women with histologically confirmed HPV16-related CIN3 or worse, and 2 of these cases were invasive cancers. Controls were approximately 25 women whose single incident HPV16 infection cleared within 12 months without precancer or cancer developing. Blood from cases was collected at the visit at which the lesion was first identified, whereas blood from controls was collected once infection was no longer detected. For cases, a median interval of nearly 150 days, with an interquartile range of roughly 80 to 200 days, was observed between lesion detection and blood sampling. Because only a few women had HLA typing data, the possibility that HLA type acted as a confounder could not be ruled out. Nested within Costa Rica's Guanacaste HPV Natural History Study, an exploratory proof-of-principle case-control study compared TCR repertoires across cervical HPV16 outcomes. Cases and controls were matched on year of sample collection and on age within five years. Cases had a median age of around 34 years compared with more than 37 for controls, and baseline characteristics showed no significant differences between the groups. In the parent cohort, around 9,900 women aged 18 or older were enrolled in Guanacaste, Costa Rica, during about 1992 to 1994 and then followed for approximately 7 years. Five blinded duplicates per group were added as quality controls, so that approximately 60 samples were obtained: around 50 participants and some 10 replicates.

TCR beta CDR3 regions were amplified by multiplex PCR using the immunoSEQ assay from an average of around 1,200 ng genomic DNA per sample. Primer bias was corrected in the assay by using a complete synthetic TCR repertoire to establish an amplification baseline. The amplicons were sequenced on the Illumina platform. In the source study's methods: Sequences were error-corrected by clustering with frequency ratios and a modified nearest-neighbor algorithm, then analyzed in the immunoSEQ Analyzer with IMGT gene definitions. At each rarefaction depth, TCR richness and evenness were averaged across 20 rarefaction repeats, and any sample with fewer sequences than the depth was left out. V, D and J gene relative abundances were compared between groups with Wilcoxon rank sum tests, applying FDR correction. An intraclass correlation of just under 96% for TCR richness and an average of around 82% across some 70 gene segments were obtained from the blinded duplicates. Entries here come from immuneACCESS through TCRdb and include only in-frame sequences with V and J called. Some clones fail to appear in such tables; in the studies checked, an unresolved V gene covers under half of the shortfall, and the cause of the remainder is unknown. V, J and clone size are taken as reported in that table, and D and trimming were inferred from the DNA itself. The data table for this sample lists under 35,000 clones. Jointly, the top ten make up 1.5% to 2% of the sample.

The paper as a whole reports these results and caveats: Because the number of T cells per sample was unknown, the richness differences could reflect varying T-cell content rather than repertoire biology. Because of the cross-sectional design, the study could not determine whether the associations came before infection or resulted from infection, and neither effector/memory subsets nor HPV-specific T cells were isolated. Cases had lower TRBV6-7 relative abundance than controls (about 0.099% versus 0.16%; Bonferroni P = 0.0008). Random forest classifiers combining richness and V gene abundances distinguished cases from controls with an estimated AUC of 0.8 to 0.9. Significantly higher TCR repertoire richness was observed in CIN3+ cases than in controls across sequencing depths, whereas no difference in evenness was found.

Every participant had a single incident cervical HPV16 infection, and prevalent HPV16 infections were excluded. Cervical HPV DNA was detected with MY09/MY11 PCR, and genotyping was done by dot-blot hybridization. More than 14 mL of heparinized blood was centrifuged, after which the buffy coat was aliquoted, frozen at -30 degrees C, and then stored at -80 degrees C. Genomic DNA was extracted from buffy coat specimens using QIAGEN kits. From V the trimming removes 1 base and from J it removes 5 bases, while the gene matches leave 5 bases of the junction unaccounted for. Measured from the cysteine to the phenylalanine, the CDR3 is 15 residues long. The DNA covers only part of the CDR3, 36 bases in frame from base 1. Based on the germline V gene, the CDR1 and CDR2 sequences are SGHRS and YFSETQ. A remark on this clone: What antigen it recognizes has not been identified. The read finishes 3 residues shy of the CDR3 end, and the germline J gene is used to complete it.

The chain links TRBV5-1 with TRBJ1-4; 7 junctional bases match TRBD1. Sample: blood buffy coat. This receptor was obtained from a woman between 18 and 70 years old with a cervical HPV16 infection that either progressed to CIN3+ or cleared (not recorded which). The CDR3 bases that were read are TGCGCCAGCAGCTTGACAGGGGAGATAAATGAAAAA. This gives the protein CASSLTGEINEK. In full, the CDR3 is CASSLTGEINEKLFF.